The 9 T cell receptor beta chains reported below all come from one sample, sequenced in a study of cytomegalovirus exposure and HLA in healthy donors. PCR amplification relied on 60 Vbeta primers (plus 13 Jbeta primers). Sequencing used immunoSEQ multiplex PCR; TCRdb keeps in-frame clones, though not all of them. The sample lists 160,000 or so clones, approximately 86% seen once, with roughly 2% in the top ten. Sequencing was carried out using PBMCs. All receptors come from a woman aged 18-29 years in good health and CMV-seronegative.

The chain combines TRBV28 with TRBJ1-4; D gene uncertain. Germline CDR1 is MDHEN and CDR2 is SYDVKM. This CDR3 has 14 amino acids. Trimming took 3 bases from V and 3 from J, leaving 8 bases between them. Written as DNA, the CDR3 is TGTGCCAGCAGTTTCCCCACTTCTAATGAAAAACTGTTTTTT. Residues: CASSFPTSNEKLFF.

This clone has just one count. V is TRBV6-1 and J is TRBJ2-7, with D maybe TRBD2 (5 bases). The V end lost 7 bases, the J end lost 0 bases, and 7 bases lay between the germline ends. Germline CDR1 MNHNS, CDR2 SASEGT. This CDR3 has 12 amino acids. This CDR3 is CASIEGSYEQYF. The CDR3, as DNA: TGTGCCAGCATAGAGGGCTCCTACGAGCAGTACTTC.

This clone was detected once. The chain couples TRBV9 to TRBJ1-6, with 9 nucleotides matching TRBD1. This CDR3 region has 15 residues. The V and J ends lost 3 bases and 8 bases, in that order; junction bases with no gene match: 6. The germline V gene has CDR1 SGDLS and CDR2 YYNGEE. The CDR3 DNA follows: TGTGCCAGCAGCGGAGGACAGGGGCTGGATTCACCCCTCCACTTT. Its translation is CASSGGQGLDSPLHF. Full variable domain (outside the CDR3, taken from reference TRBV9 and TRBJ1-6): DSGVTQTPKHLITATGQRVTLRCSPRSGDLSVYWYQQSLDQGLQFLIQYYNGEERAKGNILERFSAQQFPDLHSELNLSSLELGDSALYFCASSGGQGLDSPLHFGNGTRLTVT.

The chain combines TRBV2 with TRBJ2-6; no firm D call. Trimming removed 8 bases from V and 2 bases from J, with 10 bases in between. The CDR3 is 14 residues long. Germline V CDR1 and CDR2: SNHLY, FYNNEI. In DNA, the CDR3 is TGTGCCAGCTGTCGGGTGACTGGGGCCAACGTCCTGACTTTC. This translates into CASCRVTGANVLTF. The entire variable domain, with the rest obtained from reference TRBV2 and TRBJ2-6, is as follows: EPEVTQTPSHQVTQMGQEVILRCVPISNHLYFYWYRQILGQKVEFLVSFYNNEISEKSEIFDDQFSVERPDGSNFTLKIRSTKLEDSAMYFCASCRVTGANVLTFGAGSRLTVL.

The chain recombines TRBV20-1 with TRBJ1-1; D might be TRBD1 (6 bases). V lost 4 bases and J 12 bases, leaving 15 bases between the germline ends. Germline values: CDR1 DFQATT, CDR2 SNEGSKA (reference sequence). CDR3 length: 11 amino acids. The CDR3 DNA is TGCAGTGCTAACGGGGGGCGGACGTCTTTCTTT. This sequence encodes CSANGGRTSFF.

This sequence joins TRBV19 and TRBJ2-3; the match to TRBD2 covers 13 bases. CDR3 length: 16 amino acids. The V gene end was trimmed by 4 bases and the J gene end by 6 bases; junction bases not matched to a gene: 7. Germline V gene data show CDR1 as LNHDA and CDR2 as SQIVND (reference sequence). The chain's CDR3 is CASSTQLAGGRDTQYF. CDR3 bases: TGTGCCAGTAGTACCCAACTAGCGGGGGGGAGGGATACGCAGTATTTT.

The genes are TRBV15 and TRBJ2-3, with unresolved D. CDR3 length: 17 amino acids. The V end lost 0 bases, the J end lost 3 bases, and 16 bases lay between the germline ends. Germline lookup yields CDR1 LNHNV and CDR2 YYDKDF (reference sequence). The CDR3 loop reads CATSRDLGSPRTDTQYF. CDR3 DNA sequence: TGTGCCACCAGCAGAGATCTAGGTAGCCCAAGGACAGATACGCAGTATTTT.

The sample holds one count of this clone. The chain links TRBV19 to TRBJ1-4; D is perhaps TRBD1 (5 bases). CDR1 LNHDA and CDR2 SQIVND come from the germline V gene (reference sequence). CDR3 size: 14 residues. V was trimmed by 5 bases and J by 0 bases, leaving 7 bases between them. In DNA, the CDR3 is TGTGCCAGTAGTGAAGGGGCAACTAATGAAAAACTGTTTTTT. Amino acid sequence: CASSEGATNEKLFF.

The V gene is TRBV2, the J gene TRBJ2-1; 9 nucleotides line up with TRBD2. V dropped 4 bases and J dropped 0; count of bases not matched to a gene: 7. Germline-derived CDR1 and CDR2 are SNHLY and FYNNEI. The CDR3 runs to 17 residues. CDR3 sequence: CASSGLAGTDSYNEQFF. As DNA, the CDR3 is TGTGCCAGCAGTGGGCTAGCGGGGACGGACTCCTACAATGAGCAGTTCTTC.